This T cell receptor beta chain was identified during a study of CD8+ T cells in alopecia areata. In regard to this clone: Its antigen is unknown.

Extraction and reverse transcription of RNA yielded cDNA as the sequencing template. Produced via immunoSEQ multiplex PCR; TCRdb's table is partial and in-frame only. The repertoire holds 270,000 or so clones, with roughly 64% as singletons. This sample's treatment: oral pan-JAK inhibitor, 5-10 mg twice daily. The study, taken as a whole, reports: Lesional scalp displayed greater clonality than normal scalp, most notably in alopecia totalis/universalis. Scalp sample sequencing also detects resident alphabeta T cells of normal skin.

The source is a human donor with alopecia areata. The material sequenced was CD4+ T cells sorted from blood, taken at week 24, from a patient treated with tofacitinib.

The CDR3 DNA follows: TGCAGTGCTAGAATCGGGGGGAAGCAGTTCTTC. Encoded protein: CSARIGGKQFF. V usage is TRBV20-1 and J usage is TRBJ2-1; 7 bases line up with TRBD2. Germline CDR1 DFQATT, CDR2 SNEGSKA (reference sequence). The V segment lost 2 bases and the J segment 11 bases; nucleotides outside the gene matches: 3. This CDR3 contains 11 residues.